Each of the 20 T cell receptor beta chains below was sequenced from the same sample in a study of blood T cell repertoires in COVID-19. The table came from immunoSEQ multiplex PCR; TCRdb's copy has only in-frame clones and leaves some out. The top ten hold less than 10% of the sample, which has 120,000 to 150,000 clones, around nine tenths seen once. The specimen sequenced was peripheral blood. The receptors here all came from a woman in her 50s with active or convalescent COVID-19.

The chain combines TRBV11-2 with TRBJ2-3; 8 bases agree with TRBD2. CDR1 and CDR2 (germline): SGHAT, FQNNGV. This CDR3 has 16 residues. V lost 1 base to trimming and J lost 6 bases; unmatched junction nucleotides: 9. CDR3 loop: CASSLVAAGGVDTQYF. CDR3 DNA sequence: TGTGCCAGCAGCTTAGTCGCCGCGGGGGGAGTGGATACGCAGTATTTT.

The rearrangement uses TRBV5-1 and TRBJ2-2; D is unresolved. This CDR3 contains 14 residues. Trimming took 0 bases from V and 0 from J, leaving 3 bases between them. CDR1 is SGHRS, CDR2 YFSETQ, per germline. For the CDR3, the DNA is TGCGCCAGCAGCTTGGCGGCGAACACCGGGGAGCTGTTTTTT. This sequence encodes CASSLAANTGELFF.

The gene calls are TRBV6-2 or TRBV6-3 and TRBJ2-7; 15 positions match TRBD2. Looked up from germline, CDR1 is MNHEY and CDR2 is SVGEGT. V was clipped by 5 bases and J by 0 bases; unmatched bases: 8. CDR3 length: 18 residues. The CDR3 loop reads CASSPGTSGRSSSYEQYF. Written as DNA, the CDR3 is TGTGCCAGCAGTCCAGGGACTAGCGGGAGGTCCTCCTCCTACGAGCAGTACTTC.

The rearrangement joins TRBV5-1 to TRBJ1-6; 8 bases match TRBD1. This CDR3 region has 19 residues. Germline V gives CDR1 SGHRS, CDR2 YFSETQ. The J segment lost 1 base and the V segment lost 4 bases, leaving 13 bases of the junction unmatched. CDR3 sequence (DNA): TGCGCCAGCAGCCCGAACCCGACAGGGGATATGTCCTATAATTCACCCCTCCACTTT. Amino acids: CASSPNPTGDMSYNSPLHF.

The rearrangement links TRBV7-9 to TRBJ1-2; 7 nucleotides line up with TRBD1. The CDR3 is 13 amino acids. CDR1 SEHNR and CDR2 FQNEAQ come from the germline V gene (reference sequence). Unmatched junction bases numbered 8, after V lost 5 bases and J lost 8 bases. This CDR3 is CASSRTGEWGYTF. The CDR3 coding sequence is TGTGCCAGCAGCCGTACAGGGGAGTGGGGCTACACCTTC. Based on the CDR3 plus reference TRBV7-9 and TRBJ1-2, the full variable domain is DTGVSQNPRHKITKRGQNVTFRCDPISEHNRLYWYRQTLGQGPEFLTYFQNEAQLEKSRLLSDRFSAERPKGSFSTLEIQRTEQGDSAMYLCASSRTGEWGYTFGSGTRLTVV.

About this clone itself: One junction end does not reproduce the germline sequence, and a read error may be involved. This rearrangement joins TRBV7-2 to TRBJ1-3; 7 bases align to TRBD1. This CDR3 spans 15 amino acids. Looked up from germline, CDR1 is SGHTA and CDR2 is FQGNSA. CDR3 coding DNA: TGTGCCAGCAGCCCTCAGACAGGGTCTGTAAACACCATATATTTT. Translation gives CASSPQTGSVNTIYF. Looking up the rest from reference TRBV7-2 and TRBJ1-3 gives the full variable domain: GAGVSQSPSNKVTEKGKDVELRCDPISGHTALYWYRQSLGQGLEFLIYFQGNSAPDKSGLPSDRFSAERTGGSVSTLTIQRTQQEDSAVYLCASSPQTGSVNTIYFGEGSWLTVV.

The V gene is TRBV18, the J gene TRBJ1-4; D uncertain. Per germline, CDR1 KGHSH and CDR2 LQKENI. V lost 0 bases and J 5 bases, leaving 10 bases between the germline ends. This CDR3 region has 15 residues. Written as DNA, the CDR3 is TGTGCCAGCTCACCACCGGGCCAGTACAATGAAAAACTGTTTTTT. It encodes CASSPPGQYNEKLFF.

The DNA for the CDR3 is TGTGCTAGTGGTTTGGTATCGGGAATAAGGGACAGAACTTACAATCAGCCCCAGCATTTT. It yields the protein CASGLVSGIRDRTYNQPQHF. The V gene is TRBV12-5, the J gene TRBJ1-5; 7 positions match TRBD1. CDR1 and CDR2 (germline): LGHNT, FRNRAP. The CDR3 is 20 residues long. V trimming: 0 bases; J trimming: 3 bases; junction bases outside the gene matches: 17.

The chain combines TRBV4-1 with TRBJ2-5, with a tentative D call TRBD2 (6 bases). Trimming took off 1 base at V and 1 base at J, with 10 bases between the two ends. Germline V CDR1 and CDR2: MGHRA, YSYEKL. The CDR3 length is 15 residues. CDR3 residues: CASSQGAGIQETQYF. CDR3 nucleotide sequence: TGCGCCAGCAGCCAAGGGGCGGGGATCCAAGAGACCCAGTACTTC.

The rearrangement joins TRBV6-1 to TRBJ1-2; D gene unclear. The CDR3 consists of 14 residues. Trimming removed 1 base at V and 4 bases at J, with 10 bases between. Germline V gene lookup returns CDR1 MNHNS and CDR2 SASEGT. CDR3 DNA sequence: TGTGCCAGCAGTGAAGAAGTAGTCGGCTATGGCTACACCTTC. Its protein is CASSEEVVGYGYTF.

The J gene is TRBJ1-2, the V gene TRBV7-9; 7 nucleotides match TRBD1. The germline CDR1 and CDR2 sequences are SEHNR and FQNEAQ (reference sequence). The junction had 5 bases not matched to a gene; V was cut back by 3 bases and J by 4 bases. CDR3 length equals 14 residues. As DNA, the CDR3 is TGTGCCAGCAGCTTGGCCGGGACAGCCTATGGCTACACCTTC. This gives the protein CASSLAGTAYGYTF.

This clone was counted a single time. The chain employs TRBV4-1 and TRBJ2-1; D gene ambiguous. Germline V lookup: CDR1 MGHRA, CDR2 YSYEKL. The CDR3 runs to 15 residues. The V and J ends lost 2 bases and 3 bases respectively, with 11 bases between them. Here the CDR3 DNA reads TGCGCCAGCAGCCAAAGGCGAGAGGTCTACAATGAGCAGTTCTTC. It specifies CASSQRREVYNEQFF.

V is TRBV28 and J is TRBJ1-1; perhaps TRBD1 as D (6 bases). CDR1 and CDR2 (germline): MDHEN, SYDVKM. Trimming removed 3 bases at V and 11 bases at J, with 10 bases between. The CDR3 has 11 amino acids. CDR3 protein: CASSFWQGAFF. CDR3 coding DNA: TGTGCCAGCAGTTTTTGGCAGGGGGCTTTCTTT.

The table lists this clone with a count of one. The V call is TRBV2, the J call TRBJ2-4; 8 bases align to TRBD1. Germline V gene sequence: CDR1 SNHLY, CDR2 FYNNEI. This CDR3 region has 14 residues. The trim removed 5 bases at V and 7 bases at J, leaving 7 bases unmatched. The CDR3 bases are TGTGCCAGCAGTAAGAGGACAGGGACGAACATTCAGTACTTC. Protein sequence: CASSKRTGTNIQYF.

The genes are TRBV2 and TRBJ1-1; D perhaps matches TRBD1 (6 bases). Germline CDR1 is SNHLY and CDR2 is FYNNEI. The CDR3 spans 15 residues. V shed 5 bases and J shed 6 bases, with 19 bases lying between them. The CDR3 reads CASSSRGGGVAEAFF. CDR3 coding DNA: TGTGCCAGCAGTTCCCGGGGAGGGGGAGTCGCTGAAGCTTTCTTT.

V and J are TRBV5-1 and TRBJ2-1, with 10 nucleotides matching TRBD2. The CDR3 consists of 15 residues. Germline V gene lookup returns CDR1 SGHRS and CDR2 YFSETQ. J was trimmed by 5 bases and V by 4 bases; bases with no gene match: 6. CDR3 loop: CASSIGLAANNEQFF. CDR3 DNA: TGCGCCAGCAGCATCGGACTAGCGGCAAACAATGAGCAGTTCTTC.

V usage is TRBV4-1 and J usage is TRBJ1-2, with 8 bases fitting TRBD1. V shed 0 bases and J 3 bases; nucleotides not matched to a gene: 3. The length of the CDR3 is 15 residues. CDR1 is MGHRA, CDR2 YSYEKL, per germline. The CDR3 sequence: CASSQETGADYGYTF. The CDR3 nucleotides read TGCGCCAGCAGCCAAGAGACAGGGGCTGACTATGGCTACACCTTC.

V usage is TRBV21-1 and J usage is TRBJ1-6; the table's D call of TRBD1 was not tested on the DNA. TRBV21-1 is listed as a pseudogene. The CDR3 sequence is 16 residues long. DNA of the CDR3: TGTGCCAGCAGCAAACATCGGGACAGGGATGATTCACCCCTCCACTTT. It codes for CASSKHRDRDDSPLHF.

The chain joins TRBV30 to TRBJ1-4; 8 bases fit TRBD1. With V trimmed by 2 bases and J by 5 bases, 1 base remained unmatched. This CDR3 has 13 residues. Germline values: CDR1 GTSNPN, CDR2 SVGIG (reference sequence). This CDR3 is CAWSRQGNEKLFF. In DNA, the CDR3 is TGTGCCTGGAGTAGACAGGGGAATGAAAAACTGTTTTTT.

The gene calls are TRBV6-4 and TRBJ1-5; 7 bases line up with TRBD1. Trimming cost V 5 bases and J 3 bases; bases outside gene matches: 10. The CDR3 runs to 16 residues. Germline assignment: CDR1 MRHNA and CDR2 SNTAGT. CDR3 nucleotide sequence: TGTGCCAGCAGTCCCCCCCGACAGGGTATCAATCAGCCCCAGCATTTT. Translating it yields CASSPPRQGINQPQHF.